What follows are 5 T cell receptor beta chains derived from one specimen sequenced in a study of spatial heterogeneity in lung cancer. Time point reported: sample taken at primary tumor resection. Whole RNA obtained from tumor, nontumor lung or frozen PBMC underwent sequencing without sorting. MiXCR, applied by TCRdb to the 5' RACE reads, yields one record per CDR3 protein. The sample gives around 13,000 distinct CDR3 sequences, about 5.1% of which show up once; less than 45% is in the top ten. The material sequenced was lung tumor tissue, taken at surgery. The receptor set was obtained from a human donor with early-stage non-small cell lung cancer.

This clonotype has ten or more counts. A library made for alpha chains picked up this beta chain off target, so its size means little. The rearrangement uses TRBV20-1 and TRBJ1-2, with D perhaps matching TRBD1 (6 bases). This CDR3 contains 10 residues. V gave up 6 bases and J gave up 10 bases, with 12 bases separating them. Looked up from germline, CDR1 is DFQATT and CDR2 is SNEGSKA (reference sequence). CDR3 DNA: TGCAGTGCATGGACAGAAACCTACACCTTC. This sequence encodes CSAWTETYTF.

This clonotype is medium-sized. This beta chain was picked up by a library intended for alpha chains and is off target, so its count carries little meaning. The J gene is TRBJ1-1, the V gene TRBV19; 8 nucleotides agree with TRBD1. The V segment lost 10 bases and the J segment 0 bases; nucleotides outside the gene matches: 4. The CDR3 covers 13 residues. Germline V gene data show CDR1 as LNHDA and CDR2 as SQIVND (reference sequence). For the CDR3, the DNA is TGTGCCACCTCGGGACAGGTGAACACTGAAGCTTTCTTT. It is translated as CATSGQVNTEAFF.

Ten or more counts support this clonotype. The library was designed around alpha chains, so this beta chain is a stray read whose abundance carries little weight. The chain recombines TRBV7-2 with TRBJ2-5; 7 positions agree with TRBD2. The CDR3 is 14 amino acids. CDR1 is SGHTA and CDR2 is FQGNSA in the germline V gene. J was trimmed by 5 bases and V by 5 bases; bases with no gene match: 8. In nucleotides, the CDR3 is TGTGCCAGCAGCAAGAGCGGGACGCTCGAGACCCAGTACTTC. Amino acid sequence: CASSKSGTLETQYF.

This clonotype occurred many times. This beta chain is an unintended read in a library built for alpha chains; its size means little. The rearrangement uses TRBV20-1 and TRBJ2-7; TRBD1 matches at 7 bases. After removal of 4 bases from V and 1 base from J, the junction contained 4 bases not matched to a gene. Germline CDR1 is DFQATT and CDR2 is SNEGSKA (reference sequence). The CDR3 covers 13 residues. CDR3 in DNA: TGCAGTGCTAAGAGACAGGGATCCTACGAGCAGTACTTC. Protein sequence: CSAKRQGSYEQYF.

This clonotype was seen repeatedly, ten times or more. This beta chain is an off-target read within a library intended for alpha chains, so its frequency means little. The chain has TRBV7-2 and TRBJ1-1; tentatively, D is TRBD1 (5 bases). The V and J ends lost 4 bases and 5 bases respectively, with 17 bases between them. The CDR3 has 15 residues. Germline CDR1 and CDR2: SGHTA and FQGNSA. The CDR3 nucleotides are TGTGCCAGCAGCTATTTACAGGTGTCAGGGACTGAAGCTTTCTTT. Translated: CASSYLQVSGTEAFF.